Listed below are T cell receptor beta chains from one sample, sequenced in a study of blood T cells in healthy people across ages. TCRdb reprocessed the 5' RACE reads via MiXCR and lists one record per CDR3 protein. The sample has approximately 770,000 distinct CDR3 sequences; 58% are singletons. What was sequenced was blood. The receptor source for this set is a man aged 30 to 39 in good health. The CDR3 runs from the conserved cysteine through the conserved F or W.

V: TRBV27
J: .
CDR3: CASSAGSGVYEQYF

V: TRBV7-2
J: .
CDR3: CASSAREYEQYF

V: TRBV7-2
J: TRBJ2-3
CDR3: CASTRERQDTQYF

V: TRBV20-1
J: TRBJ2-4
CDR3: CSAYNLAKNIQYF

V: TRBV4-1
J: TRBJ2-3
CDR3: CASAMGGNTDTQYF

V: TRBV20-1
J: TRBJ2-7
CDR3: CSARYQAGDYEQYF

V: TRBV6-2/TRBV6-3
J: TRBJ1-5
CDR3: CASSYSGFRPQHF

V: TRBV20-1
J: TRBJ2-2
CDR3: CSARDKRPTGELFF

V: TRBV28
J: TRBJ2-7
CDR3: CASEIGTASSYEQYF

V: TRBV9
J: TRBJ2-7
CDR3: CASSVISEGYEQYF

V: TRBV28
J: TRBJ1-2
CDR3: CASRETGNYGYTF

V: TRBV12-3/TRBV12-4
J: TRBJ1-2
CDR3: CASSSQGAMNPGGYTF

V: TRBV10-3
J: TRBJ1-2
CDR3: CAINTGANYGYTF

V: TRBV20-1
J: TRBJ1-2
CDR3: CSARGPVYGYTF

V: TRBV6-2/TRBV6-3
J: TRBJ2-3
CDR3: CASSYPGTSGRSTQYF

V: TRBV20-1
J: TRBJ1-5
CDR3: CSASGGVNQPQHF

V: TRBV20-1
J: TRBJ2-3
CDR3: CSAEDPSGRGSTDTQYF

V: TRBV7-2
J: TRBJ2-3
CDR3: CASSWKGSGTDTQYF

V: TRBV20-1
J: TRBJ2-1
CDR3: CSARQTGSSYNEQFF

V: TRBV7-9
J: TRBJ1-4
CDR3: CASSLDGPTNEKLFF

V: TRBV11-2
J: TRBJ2-7
CDR3: CASSSWGGSYEQYF

V: TRBV4-2
J: TRBJ2-3
CDR3: CASSQGRGNTDTQYF

V: TRBV7-2
J: TRBJ2-5
CDR3: CASSESNSGQETQYF

V: TRBV6-6
J: TRBJ2-1
CDR3: CASSYSSRGMYNEQFF

V: TRBV11-1
J: TRBJ2-3
CDR3: CASSRNTRIVDTDTQYF

V: TRBV4-2
J: TRBJ2-5
CDR3: CASSQGAPPGSETQYF

V: TRBV20-1
J: TRBJ2-7
CDR3: CSAIDPESEQYF

V: TRBV4-2
J: TRBJ2-1
CDR3: CASSRPDGSSYNEQFF

V: TRBV7-9
J: TRBJ1-2
CDR3: CASSPDGAGGGYTF

V: TRBV27
J: TRBJ2-7
CDR3: CASSYEYRGYEQYF

V: TRBV6-1
J: TRBJ2-5
CDR3: CASRRLAGALQETQYF